This T cell receptor beta chain was captured in a study of cytomegalovirus exposure and HLA in healthy donors. Study observations and caveats: Of the V segments, some could not be distinguished, including TRBV6-2 and TRBV6-3, and were excluded.

PCR amplification relied on 60 Vbeta primers (plus 13 Jbeta primers). Profiled with immunoSEQ multiplex PCR; TCRdb holds only in-frame clones, not every one. The sample consists of some 120,000 clones, 55% to 80% of them appearing once. The CDR3 has 14 residues. Germline values: CDR1 SGHTS, CDR2 YDEGEE. Trimming removed 4 bases from V and 6 bases from J, with 16 bases in between. Notes on this clone: Its matching antigen is unknown.

All the people who gave samples were healthy bone marrow donors. Sample: PBMCs. This sequence originates from a woman in her twenties or thirties in good health and CMV-seronegative. This sequence joins TRBV5-8 and TRBJ1-2, with D perhaps matching TRBD1 (5 bases). The CDR3 DNA reads as TGTGCCAGCAGCATGCTGCAGGGATGGGATGGCTACACCTTC. Encoded protein: CASSMLQGWDGYTF.